This TCR beta chain stems from a study of control samples from healthy donors and cancer patients. Data came from immunoSEQ multiplex PCR; TCRdb stores just in-frame clones and leaves some out. The sample contains some 79,000 clones, roughly 90% of which appear only once. Trimming pared 1 base from V and 2 bases from J, leaving 8 bases between. Germline CDR1 LGHDT, CDR2 YNNKEL (reference sequence). The CDR3 consists of 14 residues. This TCR was sampled from a woman in her forties or fifties in good health. V gene TRBV3-1 (or the pseudogene TRBV3-2) combines with J gene TRBJ2-5, with D possibly matching TRBD1 (5 bases). The sequencing sample was made of blood. Written as DNA, the CDR3 is TGTGCCAGCAGCCAAGGGGCAGGGCAAGAGACCCAGTACTTC. Translated: CASSQGAGQETQYF.